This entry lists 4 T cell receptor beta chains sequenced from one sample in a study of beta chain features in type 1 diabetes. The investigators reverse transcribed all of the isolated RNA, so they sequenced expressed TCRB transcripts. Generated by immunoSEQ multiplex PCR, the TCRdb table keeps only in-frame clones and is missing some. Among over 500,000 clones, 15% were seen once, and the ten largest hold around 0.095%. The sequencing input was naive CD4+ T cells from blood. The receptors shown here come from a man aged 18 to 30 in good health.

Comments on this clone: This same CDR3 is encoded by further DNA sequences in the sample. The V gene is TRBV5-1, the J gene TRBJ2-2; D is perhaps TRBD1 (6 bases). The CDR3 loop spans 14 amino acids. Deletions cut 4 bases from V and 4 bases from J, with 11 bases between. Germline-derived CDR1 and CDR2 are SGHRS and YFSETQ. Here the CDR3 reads CASSLQGTTGELFF. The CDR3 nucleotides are TGCGCCAGCAGCCTACAGGGTACCACCGGGGAGCTGTTTTTT.

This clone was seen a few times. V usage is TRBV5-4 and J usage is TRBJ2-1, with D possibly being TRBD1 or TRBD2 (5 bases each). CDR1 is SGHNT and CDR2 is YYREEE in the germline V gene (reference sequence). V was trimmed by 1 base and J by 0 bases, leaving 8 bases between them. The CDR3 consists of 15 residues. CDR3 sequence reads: CASSLWGTSYNEQFF. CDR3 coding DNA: TGTGCCAGCAGCTTGTGGGGGACCTCCTACAATGAGCAGTTCTTC. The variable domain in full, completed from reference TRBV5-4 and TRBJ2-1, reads ETGVTQSPTHLIKTRGQQVTLRCSSQSGHNTVSWYQQALGQGPQFIFQYYREEENGRGNFPPRFSGLQFPNYSSELNVNALELDDSALYLCASSLWGTSYNEQFFGPGTRLTVL.

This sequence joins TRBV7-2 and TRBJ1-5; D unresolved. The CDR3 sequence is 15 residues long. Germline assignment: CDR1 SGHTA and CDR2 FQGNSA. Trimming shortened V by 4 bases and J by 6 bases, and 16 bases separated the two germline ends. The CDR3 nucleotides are TGTGCCAGCAGCTCCGGCCTGGGCGGTAGTCAGCCCCAGCATTTT. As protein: CASSSGLGGSQPQHF. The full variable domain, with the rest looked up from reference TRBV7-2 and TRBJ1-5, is GAGVSQSPSNKVTEKGKDVELRCDPISGHTALYWYRQSLGQGLEFLIYFQGNSAPDKSGLPSDRFSAERTGGSVSTLTIQRTQQEDSAVYLCASSSGLGGSQPQHFGDGTRLSIL.

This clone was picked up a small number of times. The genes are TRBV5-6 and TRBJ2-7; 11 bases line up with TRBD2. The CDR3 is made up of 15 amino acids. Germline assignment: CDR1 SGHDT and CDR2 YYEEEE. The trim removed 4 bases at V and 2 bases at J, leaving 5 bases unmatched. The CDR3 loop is CASSRGLAETYEQYF. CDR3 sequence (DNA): TGTGCCAGCAGCCGGGGACTAGCGGAGACCTACGAGCAGTACTTC.